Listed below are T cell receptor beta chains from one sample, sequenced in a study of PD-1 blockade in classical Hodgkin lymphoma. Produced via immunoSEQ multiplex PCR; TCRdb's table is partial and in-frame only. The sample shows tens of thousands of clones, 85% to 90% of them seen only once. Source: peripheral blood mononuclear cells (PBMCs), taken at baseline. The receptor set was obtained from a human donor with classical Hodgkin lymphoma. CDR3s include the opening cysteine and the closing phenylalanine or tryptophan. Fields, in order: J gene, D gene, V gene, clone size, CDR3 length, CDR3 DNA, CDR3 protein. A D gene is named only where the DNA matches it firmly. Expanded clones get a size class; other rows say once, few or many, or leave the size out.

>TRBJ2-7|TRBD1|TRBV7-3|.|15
TGTGCCAGCAGCTTAATACGGGGACAGTACTACGAGCAGTACTTC
CASSLIRGQYYEQYF
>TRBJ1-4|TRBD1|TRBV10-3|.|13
TGTGCCATTACCGGGACAGCTAATGAAAAACTGTTTTTT
CAITGTANEKLFF
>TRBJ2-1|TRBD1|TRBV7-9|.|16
TGTGCCAGCAGCTCACCGGGACAGGGGGCGTTGAATGAGCAGTTCTTC
CASSSPGQGALNEQFF
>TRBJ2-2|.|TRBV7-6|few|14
TGTGCCAGCAGTAAAACCGTAAACACCGGGGAGCTGTTTTTT
CASSKTVNTGELFF
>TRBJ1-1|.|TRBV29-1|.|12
TGCAGCGTTGTTCCGGCGAACACTGAAGCTTTCTTT
CSVVPANTEAFF
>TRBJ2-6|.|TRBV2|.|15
TGTGCCAGCAGCCCGGACTTAGGTGGGGCCAACGTCCTGACTTTC
CASSPDLGGANVLTF
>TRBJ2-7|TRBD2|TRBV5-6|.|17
TGTGCCAGCAGCCCGAGGCTAGCGGGAGGGTACCACTACGAGCAGTACTTC
CASSPRLAGGYHYEQYF
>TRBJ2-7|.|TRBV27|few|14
TGTGCCAGCAGCCCGGGACAACTAACCTACGAGCAGTACTTC
CASSPGQLTYEQYF
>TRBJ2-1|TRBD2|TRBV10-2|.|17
TGCGCCAGCAGTGGCCCCTCGGCGGGGGGGTCCTACAATGAGCAGTTCTTC
CASSGPSAGGSYNEQFF
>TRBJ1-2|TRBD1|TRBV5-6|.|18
TGTGCCAGCAGCTTGGGGTCGGCAGGGGGCCCCGCTGTCTATGGCTACACCTTC
CASSLGSAGGPAVYGYTF